A single sample gave rise to the 8 T cell receptor beta chains below, sequenced in a study of cytomegalovirus exposure and HLA in healthy donors. The PCR was carried out with 60 Vbeta primers and 13 Jbeta primers. Repertoires were generated with immunoSEQ multiplex PCR, while TCRdb's copy carries only in-frame clones and drops some. The sample contains about 97,000 clones, 73% of which appear only once. Sequencing was done on a sample of PBMCs. Receptors were obtained from a man in his forties in good health and CMV-seronegative.

Only one count was recorded for this clone. This chain links TRBV2 with TRBJ2-2; TRBD2 matches at 11 bases. The CDR3 length is 15 residues. In germline, CDR1 is SNHLY, CDR2 FYNNEI. With 4 bases clipped from V and 5 bases from J, the junction kept 3 bases outside the gene matches. CDR3 loop: CASSVTSGGTGELFF. Here the CDR3 DNA reads TGTGCCAGCAGTGTAACTAGCGGGGGTACCGGGGAGCTGTTTTTT.

This clone has only a few counts. The chain has TRBV19 and TRBJ2-5; TRBD2 agrees at 8 bases. CDR1 is LNHDA, CDR2 SQIVND, per germline (reference sequence). CDR3 length: 13 amino acids. V lost 5 bases, J lost 5 bases, and 4 bases stayed unmatched. The CDR3 spells CASSQERGETQYF. The CDR3 DNA sequence: TGTGCCAGTAGTCAGGAGCGGGGGGAGACCCAGTACTTC.

This clone has more than one count but fewer than ten. The rearrangement links TRBV29-1 to TRBJ2-5, with D uncertain. CDR1 is SQVTM, CDR2 ANQGSEA, per germline. V was clipped by 6 bases and J by 5 bases, with 25 bases between them. The CDR3 has 16 residues. Here the CDR3 DNA reads TGCAGCGTCGCCTATAACAGTGGGTTGGATGGGGAGACCCAGTACTTC. This codes for CSVAYNSGLDGETQYF.

The V call is TRBV27, the J call TRBJ1-2, with D possibly being TRBD1 (5 bases). The germline V gene has CDR1 MNHEY and CDR2 SMNVEV (reference sequence). CDR3 size: 15 residues. Trimming pared 5 bases from V and 2 bases from J, leaving 15 bases between. The CDR3 nucleotides read TGTGCCAGCAGTCCCCACCTATCAGGGAACTATGGCTACACCTTC. Translating gives CASSPHLSGNYGYTF.

This chain uses TRBV4-2 with TRBJ2-5; 10 bases align to TRBD1. Germline CDR1 reads LGHNA; CDR2 reads YNFKEQ. The CDR3 loop spans 16 amino acids. Germline trimming cut 1 base from V and 4 bases from J; bases unmatched to any gene: 6. DNA of the CDR3: TGTGCCAGCAGCCAAGGTCTCGACAGGGGGCGAGAGACCCAGTACTTC. Its protein is CASSQGLDRGRETQYF.

Details on this clone: A read error may account for a junction end that differs from germline. The chain combines TRBV25-1 with TRBJ2-7, with a weak D call TRBD2 (5 bases). Per germline, CDR1 MGHDK and CDR2 SYGVNS. CDR3 length: 15 amino acids. The CDR3 bases are TGTGTCAGCAGTGAAAGTACCGGAGGTGCAGACGAGCAGTACTTC. As protein: CVSSESTGGADEQYF.

This clone occurred once. V and J are TRBV7-6 and TRBJ1-1; D is perhaps TRBD1 (5 bases). Between the trimmed V and J ends, which lost 2 bases and 10 bases, there was a span of 14 bases. The CDR3 totals 13 residues. Germline-derived CDR1 and CDR2 are SGHVS and FNYEAQ. This CDR3 reads CASSLTGTDGAFF. The DNA of the CDR3 is TGTGCCAGCAGCTTAACAGGCACAGATGGAGCTTTCTTT.

The rearrangement uses TRBV5-4 and TRBJ1-2; possible D gene TRBD1, 6 bases. CDR1 is SGHNT, CDR2 YYREEE, per germline (reference sequence). V lost 3 bases and J 3 bases, leaving 15 bases between the germline ends. The length of the CDR3 is 15 residues. In DNA form, the CDR3 reads TGTGCCAGCAGCTCAAGGACAGAAGGGGACTATGGCTACACCTTC. It codes for CASSSRTEGDYGYTF.